Listed below are T cell receptor beta chains from one sample, sequenced in a study of T cells in Graves' hyperthyroidism and ophthalmopathy. Each CDR3 protein gets one entry after TCRdb re-called the multiplex PCR reads with MiXCR. The sample lists about 350,000 distinct CDR3 sequences, around 13% occurring once. What was sequenced was blood. The receptors shown here come from a woman aged 30 to 39 with Graves' hyperthyroidism. The CDR3 runs from the conserved cysteine through the conserved F or W. D genes are given only for firm matches. Expanded clones get a size class; other rows say once, few or many, or leave the size out.

J gene: TRBJ1-1
D gene: .
clone size: .
V gene: TRBV20-1
CDR3 DNA: TGCAGTGCTAAACTTCTATTCCCGGGACACAAGAACACTGAAGCTTTCTTT
CDR3 protein: CSAKLLFPGHKNTEAFF

J gene: TRBJ1-1
D gene: .
clone size: many
V gene: TRBV2
CDR3 DNA: TGTGCCAGCAGTGTTACTAGAGAAGCTTTCTTT
CDR3 protein: CASSVTREAFF

J gene: TRBJ2-3
D gene: .
clone size: .
V gene: TRBV25-1
CDR3 DNA: TGTGCCACCGGGGACCGTTTAACAGATACGCAGTATTTT
CDR3 protein: CATGDRLTDTQYF

J gene: TRBJ1-1
D gene: .
clone size: .
V gene: TRBV28
CDR3 DNA: TGTGCCAGCCCCCCCCCCCCCCCCCCCGCGAAAACTGAAGCTTTCTTT
CDR3 protein: CASPPPPPPAKTEAFF

J gene: TRBJ2-5
D gene: TRBD2
clone size: few
V gene: TRBV28
CDR3 DNA: TGTGCCAGCAGTTTATCGTGGGGGGGAAAAGAGACCCAGTACTTC
CDR3 protein: CASSLSWGGKETQYF

J gene: TRBJ2-2
D gene: .
clone size: .
V gene: TRBV6-1
CDR3 DNA: TGTGCCAGCCACGACACCACCGGGGAGCTGTTTTTT
CDR3 protein: CASHDTTGELFF

J gene: TRBJ2-1
D gene: .
clone size: .
V gene: TRBV27
CDR3 DNA: TGTGCCAGCAGAAAATTCGTAAAAGGGTACAATGAGCAGTTCTTC
CDR3 protein: CASRKFVKGYNEQFF

J gene: TRBJ2-1
D gene: .
clone size: .
V gene: TRBV19
CDR3 DNA: TGTGCCAGTAGTATAGGACTAGTTTATGAGCAGTTCTTC
CDR3 protein: CASSIGLVYEQFF

J gene: TRBJ1-2
D gene: TRBD1
clone size: many
V gene: TRBV7-9
CDR3 DNA: TGTGCCAGCAGCTTAACCGGGGACAGGGGGCTTTATGGCTACACCTTC
CDR3 protein: CASSLTGDRGLYGYTF

J gene: TRBJ2-2
D gene: .
clone size: many
V gene: TRBV19
CDR3 DNA: TGTGCCAGTAGTATCCGCCCTAGCCGGCAGGACCTCACCGGGGAGCTGTTTTTT
CDR3 protein: CASSIRPSRQDLTGELFF

J gene: TRBJ2-2
D gene: .
clone size: .
V gene: TRBV6-2/TRBV6-3
CDR3 DNA: TGTGCCACCACCACGACCGGCCGTATTCTAAACACCGGGGAGCTGTTTTTT
CDR3 protein: CATTTTGRILNTGELFF

J gene: TRBJ2-1
D gene: .
clone size: many
V gene: TRBV5-5
CDR3 DNA: TGTGCCAGCAGCTTGTTGGGGCCGCCGGCCTACAATGAGCAGTTCTTC
CDR3 protein: CASSLLGPPAYNEQFF

J gene: TRBJ1-1
D gene: .
clone size: .
V gene: TRBV28
CDR3 DNA: TGTGCCAGCAGTTGGGGAGCGGGTCTGAACACTGAAGCTTTCTTT
CDR3 protein: CASSWGAGLNTEAFF

J gene: TRBJ1-1
D gene: .
clone size: many
V gene: TRBV6-1
CDR3 DNA: TGTGCCAGCAGTTCCGGGGACCGCATGAACACTGAAGCTTTCTTT
CDR3 protein: CASSSGDRMNTEAFF

J gene: TRBJ2-1
D gene: TRBD2
clone size: few
V gene: TRBV29-1
CDR3 DNA: TGCAGCGTACCTAGCGGGAGGTTCCTCTACAATGAGCAGTTCTTC
CDR3 protein: CSVPSGRFLYNEQFF

J gene: TRBJ2-2
D gene: .
clone size: .
V gene: TRBV11-2
CDR3 DNA: TGTGCCAGCAGCTCGTCCCGGCGGGGCAACACCGGGGAGCTGTTTTTT
CDR3 protein: CASSSSRRGNTGELFF

J gene: TRBJ1-1
D gene: .
clone size: once
V gene: TRBV7-9
CDR3 DNA: TGTGCCAGCAGCTTAGAAGGGCCGGGACAAAGCGAAGCTTTCTTT
CDR3 protein: CASSLEGPGQSEAFF

J gene: TRBJ1-1
D gene: .
clone size: many
V gene: TRBV27
CDR3 DNA: TGTGCCAGCAGTTTATTAGGGAGGAACACTGAAGCTTTCTTT
CDR3 protein: CASSLLGRNTEAFF

J gene: TRBJ2-7
D gene: .
clone size: .
V gene: TRBV20-1
CDR3 DNA: TGCAGTGCCAGCTTGGCAGGACCCTACGAGCAGTACTTC
CDR3 protein: CSASLAGPYEQYF

J gene: TRBJ1-6
D gene: .
clone size: .
V gene: TRBV12-3/TRBV12-4
CDR3 DNA: TGTGCCAGCAGGGGGGTTGGCAGCTCCTATAATTCACCCCTCCACTTT
CDR3 protein: CASRGVGSSYNSPLHF

J gene: TRBJ1-1
D gene: .
clone size: once
V gene: TRBV5-1
CDR3 DNA: TGCGCCAGCAGCTCTCGGACGGCGGTGAACACTGAAGCTTTCTTT
CDR3 protein: CASSSRTAVNTEAFF

J gene: TRBJ2-2
D gene: TRBD2
clone size: few
V gene: TRBV5-6
CDR3 DNA: TGTGCCAGCAGCTTGGCATTCGGGACTAGCACCGGGAAGCTGTTTTTT
CDR3 protein: CASSLAFGTSTGKLFF

J gene: TRBJ2-3
D gene: TRBD1
clone size: .
V gene: TRBV9
CDR3 DNA: TGTGCCAGCGAATTGGGGGACAGGCTCACAGATACGCAGTATTTT
CDR3 protein: CASELGDRLTDTQYF

J gene: TRBJ2-1
D gene: .
clone size: few
V gene: TRBV2
CDR3 DNA: TGTGCCAGCAAGCCCACCGGGGGCAGCTCCTACAATGAGCAGTTCTTC
CDR3 protein: CASKPTGGSSYNEQFF

J gene: TRBJ2-7
D gene: TRBD2
clone size: .
V gene: TRBV28
CDR3 DNA: TGTGCCAGCAGTTTAACCGGGACTAGCGGCTACGAGCAGTACTTC
CDR3 protein: CASSLTGTSGYEQYF

J gene: TRBJ2-2
D gene: .
clone size: many
V gene: TRBV28
CDR3 DNA: TGTGCCAGCAATGAAGCGGGCGCACTCACCGGGGAGCTGTTTTTT
CDR3 protein: CASNEAGALTGELFF

J gene: TRBJ2-1
D gene: .
clone size: many
V gene: TRBV12-3/TRBV12-4
CDR3 DNA: TGTGCCAGCAGTTTTCGGGGTGGAAATATCTACAATGAGCAGTTCTTC
CDR3 protein: CASSFRGGNIYNEQFF

J gene: TRBJ2-7
D gene: .
clone size: many
V gene: TRBV11-2
CDR3 DNA: TGTGCCAGCAGCCCCCCGGGTAGCCGAAGGTACGAGCAGTACTTC
CDR3 protein: CASSPPGSRRYEQYF

J gene: TRBJ2-3
D gene: .
clone size: many
V gene: TRBV12-3/TRBV12-4
CDR3 DNA: TGTGCCAGCAGCCGGAAGGGGGGGTACACAGATACGCAGTATTTT
CDR3 protein: CASSRKGGYTDTQYF